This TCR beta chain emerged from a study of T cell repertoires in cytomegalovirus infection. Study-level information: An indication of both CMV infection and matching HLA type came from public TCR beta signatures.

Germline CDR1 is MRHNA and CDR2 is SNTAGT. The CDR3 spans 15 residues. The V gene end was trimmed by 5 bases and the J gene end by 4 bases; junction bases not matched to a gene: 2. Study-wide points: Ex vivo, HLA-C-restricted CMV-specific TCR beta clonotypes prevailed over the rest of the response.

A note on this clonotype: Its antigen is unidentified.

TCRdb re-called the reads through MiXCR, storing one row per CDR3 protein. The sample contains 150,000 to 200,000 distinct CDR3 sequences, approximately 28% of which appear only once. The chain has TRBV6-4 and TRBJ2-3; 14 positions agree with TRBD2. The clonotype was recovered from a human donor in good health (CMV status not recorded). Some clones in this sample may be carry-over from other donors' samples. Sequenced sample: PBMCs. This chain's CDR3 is CASSPTSGGADTQYF. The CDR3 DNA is TGTGCCAGCAGTCCGACTAGCGGGGGGGCAGATACGCAGTATTTT.